This T cell receptor beta chain was profiled in a study of T cell responses to AZD1222 COVID-19 vaccine. Profiled with immunoSEQ multiplex PCR; TCRdb holds only in-frame clones, not every one. The table lists around 120,000 clones, 85% to 90% of them singletons. This clone occurred once. V lost 2 bases to trimming and J lost 5 bases, with 19 bases between them. CDR1 and CDR2 from the germline V gene are MNHEY and SVGAGI. The CDR3 has 16 residues. This TCR derives from an adult in good health. Here the sequenced sample was peripheral blood, taken on day 0 of AZD1222 vaccination. J is TRBJ2-7 and V is TRBV6-5, with D possibly called TRBD1 or TRBD2 (5 bases each). In DNA form, the CDR3 reads TGTGCCAGCAGTTACGCGGGTAGCCCAGGGATCCACGAGCAGTACTTC. Translation gives CASSYAGSPGIHEQYF.